A single sample is the source of the 19 T cell receptor beta chains below, sequenced in a study of T cell responses to AZD1222 COVID-19 vaccine (dated by TCRdb to about 2021). Libraries were prepared through the immunoSEQ multiplex PCR assay. TCRdb mirrors the immuneACCESS table, restricted to in-frame sequences. Some clones are absent from its copies; in checked studies, under half trace to an unresolved V gene, and the reason for the others is unknown. Across this sample there are tens of thousands of clones, with about nine tenths seen only once. The top ten clones comprise 2.2% of the sample. The sample's time point label is to be understood as: baseline before first vaccination. The specimen was peripheral blood, collected on day 0 of AZD1222 vaccination. The receptors originated from an adult in good health.

The chain recombines TRBV5-1 with TRBJ2-5, with D possibly being TRBD1 or TRBD2 (5 bases each). Trimming left V 5 bases short and J 5 bases short, with 16 bases between. Germline V lookup: CDR1 SGHRS, CDR2 YFSETQ. The CDR3 totals 14 residues. DNA of the CDR3: TGCGCCAGCAGACCTAGAATCGGGACGGAGACCCAGTACTTC. Amino acid sequence: CASRPRIGTETQYF.

This clone occurred a few times. The genes are TRBV11-3 and TRBJ2-1, with 9 bases fitting TRBD1. V lost 1 base and J lost 4; bases outside the gene matches: 5. This CDR3 is 16 amino acids long. CDR1 and CDR2 from the germline V gene are SGHNT and YENEEA. As DNA, the CDR3 is TGTGCCAGCAGCTTAGGGGACAGGGAGTCTTACAATGAGCAGTTCTTC. As protein: CASSLGDRESYNEQFF.

The V gene is TRBV27, the J gene TRBJ2-3; D is unclear. V was shortened by 5 bases and J by 0 bases, with 6 bases between the two germline ends. The CDR3 spans 13 residues. Germline-derived CDR1 and CDR2 are MNHEY and SMNVEV (reference sequence). The CDR3 loop is CASSPPSTDTQYF. The CDR3 DNA reads TGTGCCAGCAGTCCCCCTAGCACAGATACGCAGTATTTT.

The V and J genes are TRBV7-2 and TRBJ2-7; 7 bases match TRBD2. The CDR3 covers 18 residues. Unmatched junction bases numbered 15, after V lost 1 base and J lost 3 bases. Germline V gene sequence: CDR1 SGHTA, CDR2 FQGNSA. The CDR3, as DNA: TGTGCCAGCAGCTTAGTGCCCACTGGCGGGAGCTTGGGCTACGAGCAGTACTTC. It yields the protein CASSLVPTGGSLGYEQYF.

J is TRBJ1-4 and V is TRBV14; 7 bases fit TRBD1. There are 16 residues in the CDR3. Germline lookup yields CDR1 SGHDN and CDR2 FVKESK. The junction had 5 bases not matched to a gene; V was cut back by 4 bases and J by 0 bases. This CDR3 reads CASSRSGGATNEKLFF. For the CDR3, the DNA is TGTGCCAGCAGCCGATCAGGGGGTGCAACTAATGAAAAACTGTTTTTT.

The V and J genes are TRBV2 and TRBJ2-2; 9 bases align to TRBD1. Looked up from germline, CDR1 is SNHLY and CDR2 is FYNNEI. V trimming: 5 bases; J trimming: 5 bases; junction bases outside the gene matches: 9. The CDR3 has 16 amino acids. CDR3 sequence (DNA): TGTGCCAGCAGTAAATCCGGGACAGGGCTAACCGGGGAGCTGTTTTTT. It translates to CASSKSGTGLTGELFF.

This chain connects TRBV7-9 to TRBJ1-2; D not certain. Germline V CDR1 and CDR2: SEHNR, FQNEAQ (reference sequence). V lost 1 base and J lost 5, with 8 bases in between. This CDR3 is 13 amino acids long. CDR3 in amino acids: CASSLEGKYGYTF. The CDR3 bases are TGTGCCAGCAGCTTAGAAGGAAAGTATGGCTACACCTTC.

The chain employs TRBV7-9 and TRBJ2-1; D is undetermined. V was clipped by 3 bases and J by 6 bases, with 9 bases between them. CDR1 SEHNR and CDR2 FQNEAQ come from the germline V gene (reference sequence). The CDR3 has 13 residues. The DNA for the CDR3 is TGTGCCAGCAGCTTTCTAGTGGTCAATGAGCAGTTCTTC. Translation: CASSFLVVNEQFF.

The rearrangement links TRBV3-1 (or the pseudogene TRBV3-2) to TRBJ2-5, with 12 bases identical to TRBD2. V trimming: 0 bases; J trimming: 3 bases; junction bases outside the gene matches: 8. The length of the CDR3 is 18 residues. The germline CDR1 and CDR2 sequences are LGHDT and YNNKEL (reference sequence). CDR3 in amino acids: CASSQEALAGGRKETQYF. DNA for the CDR3: TGTGCCAGCAGCCAAGAGGCTCTAGCGGGGGGGCGGAAAGAGACCCAGTACTTC.

CDR3 sequence reads: CASSTSTGSPNQPQHF. The CDR3 region has the DNA TGTGCCAGTAGTACCTCGACAGGTAGTCCTAATCAGCCCCAGCATTTT. The chain couples TRBV19 to TRBJ1-5; D is possibly TRBD1 (6 bases). Germline V CDR1 and CDR2: LNHDA, SQIVND (reference sequence). V was pared by 4 bases and J by 4 bases, with 17 bases between. CDR3 length: 16 amino acids.

The rearrangement uses TRBV19 and TRBJ2-7, with 7 nucleotides matching TRBD2. The CDR3 is made up of 15 amino acids. The V gene's germline CDR1 is LNHDA and CDR2 SQIVND (reference sequence). V lost 1 base, J lost 5 bases, and 8 bases stayed unmatched. CDR3 DNA: TGTGCCAGTAGTATAGGGGGGGGACGTGGAGACGAGCAGTACTTC. Its translation is CASSIGGGRGDEQYF.

The V call is TRBV19, the J call TRBJ1-2, with D perhaps TRBD1 (5 bases). The CDR3 spans 14 residues. CDR1 is LNHDA and CDR2 is SQIVND in the germline V gene (reference sequence). V was shortened by 6 bases and J by 3 bases, with 14 bases between the two germline ends. CDR3 loop: CASRNRWGDYGYTF. For the CDR3, the DNA is TGTGCCAGTAGGAACAGGTGGGGCGACTATGGCTACACCTTC.

The rearrangement joins TRBV18 to TRBJ1-6, with TRBD1 identical over 12 bases. The CDR3 spans 17 residues. V shed 4 bases, J shed 9 bases, and the junction held 10 bases outside the gene matches. In germline, CDR1 is KGHSH, CDR2 LQKENI. The CDR3 nucleotides are TGTGCCAGCTCACAATCGGGACAGGGGGCGCGTGCTTCACCCCTCCACTTT. Amino acids: CASSQSGQGARASPLHF.

The gene calls are TRBV3-1 (or the pseudogene TRBV3-2) and TRBJ2-5; D gene uncertain. Germline loops: CDR1 LGHDT, CDR2 YNNKEL (reference sequence). V lost 0 bases and J 3 bases, leaving 20 bases between the germline ends. The CDR3 length is 18 residues. In DNA, the CDR3 is TGTGCCAGCAGCCAAGAAGAAGGGTTATCGGGCAGCAAAGAGACCCAGTACTTC. Translating it yields CASSQEEGLSGSKETQYF.

The genes are TRBV3-1 (or the pseudogene TRBV3-2) and TRBJ2-2; 7 positions agree with TRBD1. CDR3 length equals 16 residues. V was pared by 1 base and J by 1 base, with 3 bases of the junction left unmatched. Germline V gene lookup returns CDR1 LGHDT and CDR2 YNNKEL (reference sequence). CDR3: CASSQGWTGNTGELFF. In DNA form, the CDR3 reads TGTGCCAGCAGCCAAGGCTGGACAGGGAACACCGGGGAGCTGTTTTTT.

This chain links TRBV7-9 with TRBJ1-1, with no clear D. CDR1 is SEHNR, CDR2 FQNEAQ, per germline (reference sequence). CDR3 length: 17 residues. Trimming removed 1 base at V and 4 bases at J, with 19 bases between. This CDR3 reads CASSLDSSGARFTEAFF. The DNA for the CDR3 is TGTGCCAGCAGCTTAGATTCGTCGGGTGCGAGATTCACTGAAGCTTTCTTT.

The chain uses TRBV19 and TRBJ2-5, with 10 bases matching TRBD1. Per the germline V gene, CDR1 is LNHDA and CDR2 is SQIVND (reference sequence). The CDR3 contains 16 residues. V was clipped by 4 bases and J by 1 base; unmatched bases: 6. The chain's CDR3 is CASSRRDRGSQETQYF. DNA of the CDR3: TGTGCCAGTAGTAGGCGGGACAGGGGTTCCCAAGAGACCCAGTACTTC.

The chain links TRBV6-5 to TRBJ2-7; 7 bases match TRBD1. Trimming took 2 bases from V and 2 from J; bases not matched to a gene: 3. Germline V CDR1 and CDR2: MNHEY, SVGAGI. CDR3 size: 14 residues. The CDR3 loop reads CASSYGTEPYEQYF. CDR3 bases: TGTGCCAGCAGTTACGGGACAGAGCCCTACGAGCAGTACTTC.

The genes are TRBV30 and TRBJ2-1, with D unclear. V lost 0 bases and J 1 base, leaving 7 bases between the germline ends. The CDR3 is 14 residues long. Germline CDR1 is GTSNPN and CDR2 is SVGIG (reference sequence). The CDR3 here is CAWSVGWSYNEQFF. CDR3 DNA: TGTGCCTGGAGTGTTGGGTGGTCCTACAATGAGCAGTTCTTC.